Detailed here is one TCR beta chain. Patients of the Seattle cohort, enrolled during active infection, were followed longitudinally. The data derive from a study of blood T cell repertoires in COVID-19. The V end was cut by 4 bases, the J end by 4 bases, with 7 bases between. The CDR3 has 12 residues. CDR1 SEHNR and CDR2 FQNEAQ come from the germline V gene (reference sequence). Method: immunoSEQ multiplex PCR; TCRdb's copy keeps in-frame clones and lacks some. Of about 64,000 clones listed, around 80% were seen once; the top ten hold around 14%. The receptor's source is a man aged 60 to 69 with COVID-19, enrolled during active disease. The gene calls are TRBV7-9 and TRBJ2-5; no firm D call. Sample: peripheral blood. The CDR3 loop is CASSWASETQYF. In nucleotides, the CDR3 is TGTGCCAGCAGCTGGGCTTCAGAGACCCAGTACTTC.